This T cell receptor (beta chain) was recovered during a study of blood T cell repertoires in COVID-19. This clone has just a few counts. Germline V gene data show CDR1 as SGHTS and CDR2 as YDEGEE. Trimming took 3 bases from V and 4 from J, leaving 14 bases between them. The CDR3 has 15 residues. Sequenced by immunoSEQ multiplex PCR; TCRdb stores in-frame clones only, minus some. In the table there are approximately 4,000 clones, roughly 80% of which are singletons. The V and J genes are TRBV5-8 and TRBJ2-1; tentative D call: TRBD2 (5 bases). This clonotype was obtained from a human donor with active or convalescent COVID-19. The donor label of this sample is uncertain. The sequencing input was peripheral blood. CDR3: CASSSSGWGYNEQFF. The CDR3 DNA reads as TGTGCCAGCAGCTCCTCGGGGTGGGGATACAATGAGCAGTTCTTC.